The 5 T cell receptor beta chains reported below all come from one sample, sequenced in a study of T cell repertoires in ileal Crohn's disease. Sequencing used immunoSEQ multiplex PCR; TCRdb keeps in-frame clones, though not all of them. The table includes around 14,000 clones, around 78% detected once. Sequenced sample: ileal tissue. These receptors all stem from an adult with Crohn's disease.

The chain joins TRBV7-8 to TRBJ2-3, with 11 nucleotides matching TRBD2. The CDR3 consists of 19 residues. V was clipped by 4 bases and J by 5 bases; unmatched bases: 17. CDR1 and CDR2 (germline): SGHVS, FQNEAQ. The chain's CDR3 is CASSSPARNSGGALDTQYF. The CDR3 DNA reads as TGTGCCAGCAGCTCCCCCGCGCGCAATAGCGGGGGGGCATTAGATACGCAGTATTTT.

V is TRBV6-6 and J is TRBJ1-2; tentative D call: TRBD1 (5 bases). CDR3 size: 14 residues. The germline V and J ends were trimmed by 11 bases and 4 bases, with 20 bases remaining between them. CDR1 MNHNY and CDR2 SVGAGI come from the germline V gene (reference sequence). The CDR3 DNA reads TGTGCCGGCTGGTCAGGGAATATGGTCTATGGCTACACCTTC. It translates to CAGWSGNMVYGYTF.

The V gene is TRBV29-1, the J gene TRBJ2-1; TRBD2 matches at 8 bases. There are 13 residues in the CDR3. Trimming at V came to 7 bases and at J to 7 bases, leaving 9 bases not matched to a gene. Per the germline V gene, CDR1 is SQVTM and CDR2 is ANQGSEA. The CDR3 here is CSARGGRRNEQFF. Here the CDR3 DNA reads TGCAGCGCGCGCGGCGGGAGGAGGAATGAGCAGTTCTTC.

The chain recombines TRBV30 with TRBJ2-5; D is perhaps TRBD1 (6 bases). The J call may be faulty, since TRBJ2-7 better matches the DNA end. This CDR3 has 11 amino acids. Germline CDR1 and CDR2: GTSNPN and SVGIG (reference sequence). In DNA form, the CDR3 reads TGTGCCTTAAACAGGGTCTACGAGCAGTACTTC. Encoded protein: CALNRVYEQYF.

This chain joins TRBV15 and TRBJ2-5; D might be TRBD1 (7 bases). The closer fit of TRBJ2-7 to the DNA end suggests the J call may be wrong. The CDR3 is made up of 14 amino acids. CDR1 and CDR2 from the germline V gene are LNHNV and YYDKDF (reference sequence). CDR3 DNA: TGTGCCACCAGCGGGGGCGGGACAGCCTACGAGCAGTACTTC. This sequence encodes CATSGGGTAYEQYF.